The 9 T cell receptor beta chains presented below share a single source sample, sequenced in a study of blood T cells in healthy people across ages. Through a sample-barcoded 5' primer and a J-beta primer mix, a second PCR was run for 7 to 11 cycles. TCRdb used MiXCR to reprocess the 5' RACE reads, holding one entry per CDR3 protein. The sample yields more than 450,000 distinct CDR3 sequences, around 27% seen once. The same sample was also used in a study of T cells of mothers and their children.

The specimen was blood. These TCRs come from a boy aged 2 to 10 in good health.

This clonotype has just a few counts. The V gene is TRBV20-1, the J gene TRBJ1-1, with D possibly matching TRBD1 (5 bases). The germline V gene has CDR1 DFQATT and CDR2 SNEGSKA (reference sequence). This CDR3 is 16 amino acids long. Trimming left V 3 bases short and J 1 base short, with 18 bases between. The CDR3 nucleotides are TGCAGTGCTAGGGTGGCGGGTCTCGGGGGGAACACTGAAGCTTTCTTT. The encoded protein is CSARVAGLGGNTEAFF.

The CDR3 region is CSAILAEYEQYF. DNA of the CDR3: TGCAGTGCGATACTAGCGGAGTACGAGCAGTACTTC. This chain links TRBV20-1 with TRBJ2-7, with TRBD2 matching over 8 bases. V trimming: 6 bases; J trimming: 4 bases; junction bases outside the gene matches: 5. CDR1 is DFQATT, CDR2 SNEGSKA, per germline (reference sequence). The CDR3 consists of 12 residues.

The gene calls are TRBV20-1 and TRBJ2-4; 7 positions agree with TRBD1. V gave up 3 bases and J gave up 5 bases; unmatched junction bases: 4. Germline V CDR1 and CDR2: DFQATT, SNEGSKA (reference sequence). The CDR3 is 13 residues long. CDR3 nucleotide sequence: TGCAGTGCTAGGGGGACAGTTGAAAACATTCAGTACTTC. It encodes CSARGTVENIQYF.

As to this clonotype: Mismatch with germline at one junction end may stem from a read error. The chain uses TRBV5-6 and TRBJ1-5; no definite D call. Germline assignment: CDR1 SGHDT and CDR2 YYEEEE. This CDR3 is 13 amino acids long. In DNA form, the CDR3 reads TGTGCCAGCAGCTTGGCGGGATATCAGCCCCGGCATTTT. This codes for CASSLAGYQPRHF.

The chain couples TRBV10-3 to TRBJ2-1; D is possibly TRBD2 (6 bases). This CDR3 spans 12 amino acids. From germline, CDR1 is ENHRY and CDR2 SYGVKD. Trimming removed 5 bases from V and 9 bases from J, with 11 bases in between. CDR3 sequence: CAISTSTGEQFF. The CDR3 nucleotides read TGTGCCATCAGTACTAGCACCGGTGAGCAGTTCTTC.

The chain combines TRBV12-3 or TRBV12-4 with TRBJ1-2; D remains unclear. The CDR3 extends over 11 amino acids. Trimming took off 6 bases at V and 8 bases at J, with 10 bases between the two ends. The CDR3 spells CASSRSVGYTF. CDR3 coding DNA: TGTGCCAGCAGCCGCAGTGTCGGCTACACCTTC.

This chain connects TRBV20-1 to TRBJ1-4, with D possibly being TRBD1 (6 bases). This CDR3 contains 16 residues. Germline loops: CDR1 DFQATT, CDR2 SNEGSKA (reference sequence). The V end was cut by 6 bases, the J end by 5 bases, with 22 bases between. In nucleotides, the CDR3 is TGCAGTGCCAGATACGCCGAACAGGGATTGAATGAAAAACTGTTTTTT. It translates to CSARYAEQGLNEKLFF.

This clonotype has a single count. The chain links TRBV5-5 to TRBJ2-3, with D possibly being TRBD1 or TRBD2 (5 bases each). Deletions cut 0 bases from V and 4 bases from J, with 12 bases between. Germline loops: CDR1 SGHKS, CDR2 YYEKEE (reference sequence). This CDR3 has 15 amino acids. CDR3 bases: TGTGCCAGCAGCTTGGTTGTGGGACGCGCAGATACGCAGTATTTT. Translated: CASSLVVGRADTQYF.

This chain's CDR3 is CASSPWEGYNSPLHF. CDR3 nucleotides: TGTGCCAGTAGCCCTTGGGAGGGCTATAATTCACCCCTCCACTTT. V usage is TRBV19 and J usage is TRBJ1-6; the D is unclear. This CDR3 is 15 amino acids long. V was pared by 6 bases and J by 3 bases, with 12 bases between. Germline V CDR1 and CDR2: LNHDA, SQIVND (reference sequence).